These T cell receptor beta chains were read from a single sample in a study of T cell responses to AZD1222 COVID-19 vaccine. TCRdb's table, derived via immunoSEQ multiplex PCR, lists solely in-frame clones and lacks some. The data contain more than 60,000 clones, around 82% of them singletons. The sample in question was peripheral blood, obtained 28 days after the second AZD1222 dose. These receptors were collected from an adult who received the AZD1222 COVID-19 vaccine. The conserved cysteine and the conserved F or W are not part of the CDR3 here. Clone size appears in some rows only: once, few, many, or a class for an expanded clone.

clone size | J gene | V gene | CDR3 protein
NA | TRBJ1-5 | TRBV6-5 | ASSRTGGRNQPQH
NA | TRBJ1-5 | TRBV30 | AWSVPGGYQPQH
NA | TRBJ1-4 | TRBV6-5 | ASSYYRPTNEKLF
NA | TRBJ2-2 | TRBV10-3 | AISRGNANTGELF
NA | TRBJ2-1 | TRBV7-8 | ASLADSSYNEQF
NA | TRBJ2-7 | TRBV9 | ASSVGDGLAGFYEQY
NA | TRBJ1-1 | TRBV19 | ASTRVGTEAF
NA | TRBJ1-5 | TRBV5-6 | ASSAGQYNQPQH
NA | TRBJ1-2 | TRBV7-8 | ASSRGLGGYT
NA | TRBJ2-7 | TRBV11-2 | ASSLGQGGYEQY
NA | TRBJ1-5 | TRBV2 | ASSERPTAANQPQH
NA | TRBJ2-7 | TRBV7-8 | ASSLDRDRGRREQY
NA | TRBJ2-7 | TRBV27 | ASSSLGTGKSYEQY
NA | TRBJ2-7 | TRBV6-2/TRBV6-3 | ASSPRTRGYEQY
NA | TRBJ2-5 | TRBV20-1 | SAGDQETQY
NA | TRBJ2-2 | TRBV30 | AWSGGQGPGSGELF
NA | TRBJ2-2 | TRBV10-3 | AISETVRNTGELF
NA | TRBJ2-7 | TRBV29-1 | SVGGERAGGSYEQY
NA | TRBJ1-2 | TRBV28 | ASSYGPSNYGYT
once | TRBJ1-4 | TRBV7-2 | ASSPRTGPNEKLF
NA | TRBJ2-4 | TRBV7-9 | ASSSNREFIQY
NA | TRBJ2-7 | TRBV30 | AWSVKSPLRFYEQY
NA | TRBJ2-1 | TRBV4-3 | ASSHPGLGNEQF
NA | TRBJ2-3 | TRBV19 | ASSSTGSTDTQY
NA | TRBJ2-7 | TRBV2 | ASDSRGMREQY
NA | TRBJ2-3 | TRBV28 | GTGSGISTDTQY
NA | TRBJ2-3 | TRBV2 | ASSEARGTYDTQY
few | TRBJ2-7 | TRBV7-9 | ASSPLNEQY
NA | TRBJ1-1 | TRBV4-3 | ASSQVDRGQTEAF
NA | TRBJ2-2 | TRBV7-2 | ASSSGTAGFHGELF
NA | TRBJ2-3 | TRBV3-1/TRBV3-2 | ASSFRAPADTQY
NA | TRBJ2-2 | TRBV29-1 | SVEDRSTGELF
NA | TRBJ2-1 | TRBV19 | ASSISGLGVGEQF
once | TRBJ2-3 | TRBV6-1 | ASSVPGPHPSTDTQY
NA | TRBJ2-2 | TRBV9 | ASSVWAGGRTGELF
NA | TRBJ1-5 | TRBV28 | ASSSTGVVQPQH
NA | TRBJ2-3 | TRBV30 | AWIPGSTHADTQY
NA | TRBJ2-7 | TRBV7-8 | ASSFSGRGRYEQY
NA | TRBJ2-5 | TRBV28 | ASSPIQETQY
NA | TRBJ2-2 | TRBV4-1 | ASSQGTSGISGELF
NA | TRBJ2-2 | TRBV19 | ASSRPSGANTEELF
NA | TRBJ1-1 | TRBV18 | ASSPGRVANTEAF
NA | TRBJ2-7 | TRBV29-1 | SVATGTGSGEQY
NA | TRBJ2-1 | TRBV19 | ASSPKGITYNEQF
NA | TRBJ2-2 | TRBV4-1 | ASSQDPGVRELF
few | TRBJ1-6 | TRBV6-5 | ASKQDGPLH
NA | TRBJ2-1 | TRBV28 | ASYQGNEQF
NA | TRBJ2-7 | TRBV20-1 | SASGSYEQY
NA | TRBJ2-7 | TRBV11-2 | ASSRNYEQY
NA | TRBJ1-2 | TRBV19 | ASSIVGGQKYYGYT
NA | TRBJ1-6 | TRBV10-3 | AISEQGDNSPLH
NA | TRBJ1-6 | TRBV11-2 | ASSLASLRSPLH
NA | TRBJ2-5 | TRBV9 | ASSVEGRYQETQY